Described below is a single TCR beta chain sequence and its context. Antigen unknown. Noted treatment: roughly ten-day PBMC culture with coronavirus spike peptide pools or control peptides (ViraFEST assay). Wells contained around 2 million PBMCs each, and these were cultured with about 9.9 IU/ml IL-2 and roughly 10 ug/ml peptide pools. An Oncomine TCR Beta short-read assay was used to sequence the DNA from cultured CD4+ T cells. TCRdb redid the calling of the PCR reads with MiXCR, one entry per CDR3 protein. The data contain about 20,000 distinct CDR3 sequences, about 80% of them singletons. The source of the sample is a study of vaccination and CD4 T cells after COVID-19. Study context: Post-vaccine sample collection happened at a median of about 10 weeks after dose two, ranging 14 to 241. Overlapping spike peptides of SARS-CoV-2, HCoV-NL63, HCoV-OC43 and HCoV-229E stimulated the cells. Control cultures were given a CEFX pool, an HIV-1 Nef pool, or no peptide.

The specimen was CD4+ T cells from blood, cultured in vitro, collected after SARS-CoV-2 vaccination. This receptor was taken from a human donor who received a COVID-19 vaccine.

CDR3: CASSLFNRAFVEVTYNEQFF. In DNA, the CDR3 is TGTGCCAGCAGCTTATTTAACAGGGCGTTCGTAGAGGTGACCTACAATGAGCAGTTCTTC. The chain carries TRBV7-8 and TRBJ2-1, with D perhaps matching TRBD1 (6 bases). Germline V gene sequence: CDR1 SGHVS, CDR2 FQNEAQ. There are 20 residues in the CDR3. The germline V and J ends were trimmed by 2 bases and 2 bases, with 25 bases remaining between them.